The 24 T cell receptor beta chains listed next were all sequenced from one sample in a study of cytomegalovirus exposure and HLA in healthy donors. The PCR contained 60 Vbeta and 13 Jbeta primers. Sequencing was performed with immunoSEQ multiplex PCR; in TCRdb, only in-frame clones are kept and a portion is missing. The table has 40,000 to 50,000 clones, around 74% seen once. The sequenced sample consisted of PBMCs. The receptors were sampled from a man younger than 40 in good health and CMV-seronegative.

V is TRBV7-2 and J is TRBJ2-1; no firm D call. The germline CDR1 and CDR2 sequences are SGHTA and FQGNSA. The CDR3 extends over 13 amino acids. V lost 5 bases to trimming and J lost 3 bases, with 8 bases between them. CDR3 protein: CASSPTGYNEQFF. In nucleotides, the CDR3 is TGTGCCAGCAGCCCGACTGGCTACAATGAGCAGTTCTTC.

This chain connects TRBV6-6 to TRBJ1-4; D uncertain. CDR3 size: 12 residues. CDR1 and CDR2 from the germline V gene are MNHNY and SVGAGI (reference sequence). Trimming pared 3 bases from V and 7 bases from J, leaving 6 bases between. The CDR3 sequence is CASSYRPEKLFF. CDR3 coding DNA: TGTGCCAGCAGTTATCGTCCTGAAAAACTGTTTTTT.

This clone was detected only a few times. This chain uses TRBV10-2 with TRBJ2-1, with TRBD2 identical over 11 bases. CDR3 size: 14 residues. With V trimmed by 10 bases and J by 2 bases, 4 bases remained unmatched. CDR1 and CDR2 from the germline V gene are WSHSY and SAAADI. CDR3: CATTLAGAYNEQFF. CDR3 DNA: TGCGCCACTACACTAGCGGGAGCCTACAATGAGCAGTTCTTC.

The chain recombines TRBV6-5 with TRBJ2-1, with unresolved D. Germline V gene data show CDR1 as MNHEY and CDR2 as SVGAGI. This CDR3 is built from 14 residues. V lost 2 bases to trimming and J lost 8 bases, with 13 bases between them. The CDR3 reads CASSYKRLSYEQFF. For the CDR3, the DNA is TGTGCCAGCAGTTACAAGCGATTGAGCTATGAGCAGTTCTTC.

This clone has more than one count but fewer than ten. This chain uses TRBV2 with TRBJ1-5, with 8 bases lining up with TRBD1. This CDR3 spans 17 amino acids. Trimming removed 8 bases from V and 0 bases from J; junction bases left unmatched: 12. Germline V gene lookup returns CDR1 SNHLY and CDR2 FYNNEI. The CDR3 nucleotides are TGTGCCAGCGCCGGGACAGGCGCTTTATATAGCAATCAGCCCCAGCATTTT. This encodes CASAGTGALYSNQPQHF.

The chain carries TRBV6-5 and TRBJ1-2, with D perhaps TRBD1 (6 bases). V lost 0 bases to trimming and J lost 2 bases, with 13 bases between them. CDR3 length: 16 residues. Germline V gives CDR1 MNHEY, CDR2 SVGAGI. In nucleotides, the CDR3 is TGTGCCAGCAGTTACTCGGCAGGGGAGAGGAACTATGGCTACACCTTC. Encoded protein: CASSYSAGERNYGYTF.

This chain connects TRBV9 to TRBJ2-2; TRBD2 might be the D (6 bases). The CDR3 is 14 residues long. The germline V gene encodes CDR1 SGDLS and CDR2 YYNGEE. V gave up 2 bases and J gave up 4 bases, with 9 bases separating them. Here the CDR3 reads CASSVLASTGELFF. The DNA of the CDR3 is TGTGCCAGCAGCGTCCTAGCGAGCACCGGGGAGCTGTTTTTT.

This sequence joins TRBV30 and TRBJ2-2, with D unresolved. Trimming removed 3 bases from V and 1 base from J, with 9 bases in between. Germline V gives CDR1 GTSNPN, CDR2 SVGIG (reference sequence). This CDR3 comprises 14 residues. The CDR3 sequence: CAWRRLGNTGELFF. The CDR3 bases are TGTGCCTGGAGGAGACTCGGGAACACCGGGGAGCTGTTTTTT. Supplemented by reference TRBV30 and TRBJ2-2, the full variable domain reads SQTIHQWPATLVQPVGSPLSLECTVEGTSNPNLYWYRQAAGRGLQLLFYSVGIGQISSEVPQNLSASRPQDRQFILSSKKLLLSDSGFYLCAWRRLGNTGELFFGEGSRLTVL.

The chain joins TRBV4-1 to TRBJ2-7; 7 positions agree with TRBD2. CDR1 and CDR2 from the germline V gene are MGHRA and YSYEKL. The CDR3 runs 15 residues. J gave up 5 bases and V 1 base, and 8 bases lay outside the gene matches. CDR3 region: CASSQVTGGMDEQYF. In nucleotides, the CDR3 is TGCGCCAGCAGCCAAGTTACCGGGGGGATGGACGAGCAGTACTTC.

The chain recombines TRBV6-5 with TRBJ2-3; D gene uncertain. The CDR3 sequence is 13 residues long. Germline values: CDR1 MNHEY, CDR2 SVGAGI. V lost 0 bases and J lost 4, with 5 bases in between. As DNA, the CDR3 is TGTGCCAGCAGTTACTCCTCAGCAGATACGCAGTATTTT. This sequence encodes CASSYSSADTQYF.

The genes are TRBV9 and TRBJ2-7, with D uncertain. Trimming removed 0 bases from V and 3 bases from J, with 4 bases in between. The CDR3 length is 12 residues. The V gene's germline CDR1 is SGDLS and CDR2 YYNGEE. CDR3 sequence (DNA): TGTGCCAGCAGCGTAGATAGCTACGAGCAGTACTTC. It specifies CASSVDSYEQYF. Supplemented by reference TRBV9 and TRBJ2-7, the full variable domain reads DSGVTQTPKHLITATGQRVTLRCSPRSGDLSVYWYQQSLDQGLQFLIQYYNGEERAKGNILERFSAQQFPDLHSELNLSSLELGDSALYFCASSVDSYEQYFGPGTRLTVT.

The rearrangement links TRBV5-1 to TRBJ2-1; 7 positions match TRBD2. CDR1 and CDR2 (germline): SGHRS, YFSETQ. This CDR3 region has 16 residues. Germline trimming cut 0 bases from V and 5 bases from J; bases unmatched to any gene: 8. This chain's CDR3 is CASSLVFAGAHNEQFF. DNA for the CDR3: TGCGCCAGCAGCTTGGTCTTTGCGGGAGCTCACAATGAGCAGTTCTTC. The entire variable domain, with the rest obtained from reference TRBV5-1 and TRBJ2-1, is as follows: KAGVTQTPRYLIKTRGQQVTLSCSPISGHRSVSWYQQTPGQGLQFLFEYFSETQRNKGNFPGRFSGRQFSNSRSEMNVSTLELGDSALYLCASSLVFAGAHNEQFFGPGTRLTVL.

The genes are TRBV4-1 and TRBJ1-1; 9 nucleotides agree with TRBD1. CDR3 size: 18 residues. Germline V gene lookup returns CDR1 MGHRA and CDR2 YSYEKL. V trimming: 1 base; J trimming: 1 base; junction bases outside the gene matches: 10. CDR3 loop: CASSQGQGGRAENTEAFF. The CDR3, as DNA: TGCGCCAGCAGCCAAGGACAGGGGGGAAGGGCGGAGAACACTGAAGCTTTCTTT.

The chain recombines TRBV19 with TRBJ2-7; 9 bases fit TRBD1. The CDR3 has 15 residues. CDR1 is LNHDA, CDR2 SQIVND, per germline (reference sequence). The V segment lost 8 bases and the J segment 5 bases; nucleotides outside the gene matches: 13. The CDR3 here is CASQSGGQGEDEQYF. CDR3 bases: TGTGCCAGTCAATCCGGGGGACAGGGAGAGGACGAGCAGTACTTC.

CDR3 region: CASSEGGRQETQYF. The CDR3 nucleotides read TGTGCCAGCAGTGAAGGAGGTCGTCAAGAGACCCAGTACTTC. V gene TRBV2 combines with J gene TRBJ2-5, with unresolved D. The CDR3 consists of 14 residues. Germline CDR1 is SNHLY and CDR2 is FYNNEI. V dropped 1 base and J dropped 2 bases, with 8 bases sitting between them.

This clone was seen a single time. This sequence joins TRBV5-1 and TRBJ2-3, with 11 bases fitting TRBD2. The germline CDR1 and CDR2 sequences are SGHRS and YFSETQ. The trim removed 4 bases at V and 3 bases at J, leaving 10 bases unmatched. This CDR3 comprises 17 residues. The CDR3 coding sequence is TGCGCCAGCAGCCCCCAGACTAGCGGGATAAGGACAGATACGCAGTATTTT. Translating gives CASSPQTSGIRTDTQYF.

This CDR3 is CAITRDRGPAGELFF. The CDR3 DNA sequence: TGTGCCATCACTAGGGACAGGGGGCCCGCCGGGGAGCTGTTTTTT. J is TRBJ2-2 and V is TRBV10-3, with TRBD1 matching 12 bases. CDR3 length: 15 amino acids. The trim removed 7 bases at V and 6 bases at J, leaving 6 bases unmatched. The germline V gene has CDR1 ENHRY and CDR2 SYGVKD.

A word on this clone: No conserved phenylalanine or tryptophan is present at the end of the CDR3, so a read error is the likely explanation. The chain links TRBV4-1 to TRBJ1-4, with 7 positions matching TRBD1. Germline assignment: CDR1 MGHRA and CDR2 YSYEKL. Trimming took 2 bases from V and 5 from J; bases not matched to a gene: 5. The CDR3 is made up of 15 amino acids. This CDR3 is CASSQLQGRNEKLFV. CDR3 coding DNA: TGCGCCAGCAGCCAATTACAGGGGCGCAATGAAAAACTGTTTGTT.

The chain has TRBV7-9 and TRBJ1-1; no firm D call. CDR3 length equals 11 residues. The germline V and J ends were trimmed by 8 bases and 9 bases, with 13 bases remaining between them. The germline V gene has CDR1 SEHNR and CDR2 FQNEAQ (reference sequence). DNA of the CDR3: TGTGCCAGCTCCCTGGAGGGAAAAGCTTTCTTT. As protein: CASSLEGKAFF.

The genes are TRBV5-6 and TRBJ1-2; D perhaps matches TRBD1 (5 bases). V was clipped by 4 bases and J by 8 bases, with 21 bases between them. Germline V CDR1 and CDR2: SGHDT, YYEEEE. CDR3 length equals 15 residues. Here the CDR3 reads CASSADSAGMMGYTF. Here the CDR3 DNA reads TGTGCCAGCAGCGCAGACAGCGCTGGGATGATGGGCTACACCTTC.

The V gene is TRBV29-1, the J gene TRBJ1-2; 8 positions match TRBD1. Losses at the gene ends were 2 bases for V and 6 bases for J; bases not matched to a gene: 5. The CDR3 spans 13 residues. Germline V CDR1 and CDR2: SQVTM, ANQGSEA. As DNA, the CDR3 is TGCAGCGTTGAATACGGCAGGGGGCATGGCTACACCTTC. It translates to CSVEYGRGHGYTF.

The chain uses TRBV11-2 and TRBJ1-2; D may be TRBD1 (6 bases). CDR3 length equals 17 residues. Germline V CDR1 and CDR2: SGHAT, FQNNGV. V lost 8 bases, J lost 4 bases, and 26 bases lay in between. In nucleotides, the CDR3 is TGTGCCAGCGCATACCTCAGGGTGGGGGCACTTGTCTATGGCTACACCTTC. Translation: CASAYLRVGALVYGYTF.

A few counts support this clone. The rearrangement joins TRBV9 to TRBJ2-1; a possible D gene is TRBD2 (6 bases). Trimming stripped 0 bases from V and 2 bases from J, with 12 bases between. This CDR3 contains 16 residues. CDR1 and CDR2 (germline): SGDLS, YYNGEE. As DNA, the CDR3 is TGTGCCAGCAGCGTAGGCGGGCGGGGAACCTACAATGAGCAGTTCTTC. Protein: CASSVGGRGTYNEQFF.

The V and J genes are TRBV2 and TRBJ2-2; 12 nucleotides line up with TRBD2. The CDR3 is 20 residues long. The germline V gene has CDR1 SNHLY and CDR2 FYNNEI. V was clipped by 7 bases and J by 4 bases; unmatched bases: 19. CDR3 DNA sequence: TGTGCCAGCAATATACTATCCGTTCGGACTAGCGGGAAGGTCACCGGGGAGCTGTTTTTT. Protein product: CASNILSVRTSGKVTGELFF. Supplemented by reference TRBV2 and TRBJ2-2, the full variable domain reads EPEVTQTPSHQVTQMGQEVILRCVPISNHLYFYWYRQILGQKVEFLVSFYNNEISEKSEIFDDQFSVERPDGSNFTLKIRSTKLEDSAMYFCASNILSVRTSGKVTGELFFGEGSRLTVL.